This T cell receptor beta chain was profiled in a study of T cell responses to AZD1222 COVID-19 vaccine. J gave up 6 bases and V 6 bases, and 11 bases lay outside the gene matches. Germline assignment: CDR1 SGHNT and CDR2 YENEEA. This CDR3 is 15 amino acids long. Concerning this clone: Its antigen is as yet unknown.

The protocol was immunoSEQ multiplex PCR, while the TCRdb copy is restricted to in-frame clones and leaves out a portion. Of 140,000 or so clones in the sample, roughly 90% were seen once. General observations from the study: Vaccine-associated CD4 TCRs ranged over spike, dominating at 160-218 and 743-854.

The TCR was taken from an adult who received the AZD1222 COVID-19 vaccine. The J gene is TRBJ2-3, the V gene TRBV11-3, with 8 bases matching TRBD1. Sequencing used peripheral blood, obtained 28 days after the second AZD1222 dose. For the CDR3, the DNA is TGTGCCAGCAGTTCGGCAGGGACAGGCGGGGATACGCAGTATTTT. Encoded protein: CASSSAGTGGDTQYF.